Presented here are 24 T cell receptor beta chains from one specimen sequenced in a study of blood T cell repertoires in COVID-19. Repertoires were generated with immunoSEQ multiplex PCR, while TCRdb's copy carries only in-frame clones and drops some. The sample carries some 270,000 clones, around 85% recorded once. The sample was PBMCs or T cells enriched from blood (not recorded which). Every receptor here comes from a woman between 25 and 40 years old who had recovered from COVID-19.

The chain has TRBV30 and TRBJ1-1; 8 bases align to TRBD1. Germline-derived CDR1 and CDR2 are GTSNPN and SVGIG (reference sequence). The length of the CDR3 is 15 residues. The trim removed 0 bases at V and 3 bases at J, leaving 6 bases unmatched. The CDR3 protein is CAWSVLSGGYTEAFF. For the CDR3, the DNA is TGTGCCTGGAGTGTACTTTCAGGGGGCTACACTGAAGCTTTCTTT.

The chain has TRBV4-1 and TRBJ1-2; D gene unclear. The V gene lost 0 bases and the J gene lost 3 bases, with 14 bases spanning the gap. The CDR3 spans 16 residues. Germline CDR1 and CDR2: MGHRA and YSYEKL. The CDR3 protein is CASSQEYRGIYYGYTF. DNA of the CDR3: TGCGCCAGCAGCCAAGAATATCGAGGGATCTACTATGGCTACACCTTC.

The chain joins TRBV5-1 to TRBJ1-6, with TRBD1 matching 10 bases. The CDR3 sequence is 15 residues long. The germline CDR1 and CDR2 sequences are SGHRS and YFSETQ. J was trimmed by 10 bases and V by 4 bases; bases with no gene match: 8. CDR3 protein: CASSAGTGVGSPLHF. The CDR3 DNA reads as TGCGCCAGCAGCGCCGGGACAGGGGTCGGCTCACCCCTCCACTTT.

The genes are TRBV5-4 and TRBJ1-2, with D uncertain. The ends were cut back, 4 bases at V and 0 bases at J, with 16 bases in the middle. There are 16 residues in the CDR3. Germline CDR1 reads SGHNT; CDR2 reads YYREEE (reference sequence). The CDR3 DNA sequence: TGTGCCAGCAGCCGAGGCACCCCGGGATCTAACTATGGCTACACCTTC. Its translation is CASSRGTPGSNYGYTF.

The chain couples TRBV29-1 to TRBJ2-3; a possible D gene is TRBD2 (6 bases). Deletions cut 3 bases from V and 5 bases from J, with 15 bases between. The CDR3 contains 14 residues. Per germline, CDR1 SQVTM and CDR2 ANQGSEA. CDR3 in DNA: TGCAGCGTTGAGGGGGGATCAATGGGAGATACGCAGTATTTT. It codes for CSVEGGSMGDTQYF.

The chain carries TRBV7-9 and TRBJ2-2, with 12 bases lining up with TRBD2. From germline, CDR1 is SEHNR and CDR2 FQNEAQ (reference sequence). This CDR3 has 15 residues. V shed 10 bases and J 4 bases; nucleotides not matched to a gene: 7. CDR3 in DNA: TGTGCCACTACTTCTAGCGGGAGGGCCACCGGGGAGCTGTTTTTT. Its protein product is CATTSSGRATGELFF.

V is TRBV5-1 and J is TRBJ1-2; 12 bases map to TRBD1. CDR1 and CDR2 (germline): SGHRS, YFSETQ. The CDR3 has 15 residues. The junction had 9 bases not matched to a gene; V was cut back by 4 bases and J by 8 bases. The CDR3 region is CASSGTGGDVGGYTF. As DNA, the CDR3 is TGCGCCAGCAGCGGGACAGGGGGCGACGTGGGAGGCTACACCTTC.

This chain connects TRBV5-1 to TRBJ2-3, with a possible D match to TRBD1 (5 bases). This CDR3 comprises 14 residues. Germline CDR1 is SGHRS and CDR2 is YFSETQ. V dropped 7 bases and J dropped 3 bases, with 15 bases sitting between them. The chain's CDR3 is CASQHSRDTDTQYF. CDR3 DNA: TGCGCCAGCCAACATTCCAGGGATACAGATACGCAGTATTTT.

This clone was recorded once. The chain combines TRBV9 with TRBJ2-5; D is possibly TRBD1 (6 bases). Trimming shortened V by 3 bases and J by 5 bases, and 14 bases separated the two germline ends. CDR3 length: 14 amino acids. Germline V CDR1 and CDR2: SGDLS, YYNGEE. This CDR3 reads CASSAEGVTETQYF. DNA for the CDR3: TGTGCCAGCAGCGCTGAGGGGGTCACGGAGACCCAGTACTTC.

In DNA, the CDR3 is TGTGCCAGCAGTGAACAGGGGGCAAGCACAGATACGCAGTATTTT. The encoded protein is CASSEQGASTDTQYF. The rearrangement links TRBV6-4 to TRBJ2-3; 9 nucleotides match TRBD1. This CDR3 is built from 15 residues. Losses at the gene ends were 3 bases for V and 0 bases for J; bases not matched to a gene: 1. CDR1 and CDR2 from the germline V gene are MRHNA and SNTAGT.

CDR3 sequence reads: CASSVSETDTQYF. The CDR3 DNA reads TGTGCCAGCAGTGTTAGCGAAACAGATACGCAGTATTTT. The rearrangement links TRBV6-2 or TRBV6-3 to TRBJ2-3, with D possibly matching TRBD2 (5 bases). Trimming pared 5 bases from V and 3 bases from J, leaving 9 bases between. The CDR3 runs to 13 residues. CDR1 and CDR2 (germline): MNHEY, SVGEGT.

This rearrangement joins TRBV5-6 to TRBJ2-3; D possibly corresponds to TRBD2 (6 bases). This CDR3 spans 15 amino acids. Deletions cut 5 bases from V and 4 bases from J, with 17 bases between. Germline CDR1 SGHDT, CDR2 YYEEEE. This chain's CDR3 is CASRRDLGSPDTQYF. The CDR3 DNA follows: TGTGCCAGCAGAAGGGACTTGGGGAGTCCAGATACGCAGTATTTT.

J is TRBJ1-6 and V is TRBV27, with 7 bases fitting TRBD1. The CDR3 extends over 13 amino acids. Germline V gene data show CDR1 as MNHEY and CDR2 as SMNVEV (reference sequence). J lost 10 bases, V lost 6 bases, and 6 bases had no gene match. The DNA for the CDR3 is TGTGCCAGCAGGACAGGGAACGAATCACCCCTCCACTTT. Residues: CASRTGNESPLHF.

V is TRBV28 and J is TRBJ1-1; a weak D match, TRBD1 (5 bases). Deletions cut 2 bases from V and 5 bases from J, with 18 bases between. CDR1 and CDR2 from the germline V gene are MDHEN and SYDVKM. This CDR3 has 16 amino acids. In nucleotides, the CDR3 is TGTGCCAGCAGTTTACGACCCCGAAGGGCAGGGACTGAAGCTTTCTTT. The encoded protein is CASSLRPRRAGTEAFF.

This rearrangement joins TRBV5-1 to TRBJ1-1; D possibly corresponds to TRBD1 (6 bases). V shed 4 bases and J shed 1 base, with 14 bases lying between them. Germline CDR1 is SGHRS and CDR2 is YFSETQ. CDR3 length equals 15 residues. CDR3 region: CASSPPPDRNTEAFF. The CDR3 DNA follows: TGCGCCAGCAGCCCGCCCCCGGACAGGAACACTGAAGCTTTCTTT. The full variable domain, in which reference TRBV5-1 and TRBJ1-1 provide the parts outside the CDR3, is KAGVTQTPRYLIKTRGQQVTLSCSPISGHRSVSWYQQTPGQGLQFLFEYFSETQRNKGNFPGRFSGRQFSNSRSEMNVSTLELGDSALYLCASSPPPDRNTEAFFGQGTRLTVV.

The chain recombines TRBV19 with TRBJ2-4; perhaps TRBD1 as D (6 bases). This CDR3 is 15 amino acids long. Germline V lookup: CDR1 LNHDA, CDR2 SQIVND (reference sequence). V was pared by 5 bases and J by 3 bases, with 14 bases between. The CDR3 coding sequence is TGTGCCAGTAGTGTGGGGGCCTGGAGCAAAAACATTCAGTACTTC. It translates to CASSVGAWSKNIQYF.

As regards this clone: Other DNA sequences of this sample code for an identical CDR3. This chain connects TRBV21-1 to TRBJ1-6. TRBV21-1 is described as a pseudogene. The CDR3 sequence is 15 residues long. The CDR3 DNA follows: TGTGCCAGCAGCAGAGGAGGGGACGACAATTCACCCCTCCACTTT. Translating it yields CASSRGGDDNSPLHF.

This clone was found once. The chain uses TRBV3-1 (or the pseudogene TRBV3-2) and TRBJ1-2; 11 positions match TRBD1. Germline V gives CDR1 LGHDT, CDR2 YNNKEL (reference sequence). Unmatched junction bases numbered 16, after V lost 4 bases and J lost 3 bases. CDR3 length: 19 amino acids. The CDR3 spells CASSPFSWWGDRGYYGYTF. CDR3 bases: TGTGCCAGCAGCCCCTTCTCTTGGTGGGGGGACAGGGGGTACTATGGCTACACCTTC.

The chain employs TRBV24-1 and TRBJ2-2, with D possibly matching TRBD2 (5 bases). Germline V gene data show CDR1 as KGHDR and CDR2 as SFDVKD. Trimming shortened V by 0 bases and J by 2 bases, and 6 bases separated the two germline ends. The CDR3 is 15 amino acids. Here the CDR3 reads CATSDLDYNTGELFF. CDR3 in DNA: TGTGCCACCAGTGATTTGGACTATAACACCGGGGAGCTGTTTTTT.

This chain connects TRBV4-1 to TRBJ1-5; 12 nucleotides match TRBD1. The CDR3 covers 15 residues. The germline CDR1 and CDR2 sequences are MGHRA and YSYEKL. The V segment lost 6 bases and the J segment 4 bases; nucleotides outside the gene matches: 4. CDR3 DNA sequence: TGCGCCAGCAGTGGGACAGGGGGCGGGAATCAGCCCCAGCATTTT. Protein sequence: CASSGTGGGNQPQHF.

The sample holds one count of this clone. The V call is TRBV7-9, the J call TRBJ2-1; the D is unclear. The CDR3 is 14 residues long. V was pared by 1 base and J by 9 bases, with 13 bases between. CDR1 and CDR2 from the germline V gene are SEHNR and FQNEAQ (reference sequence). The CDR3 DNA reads TGTGCCAGCAGCTTAGACACACAGCACGGTGAGCAGTTCTTC. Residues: CASSLDTQHGEQFF.

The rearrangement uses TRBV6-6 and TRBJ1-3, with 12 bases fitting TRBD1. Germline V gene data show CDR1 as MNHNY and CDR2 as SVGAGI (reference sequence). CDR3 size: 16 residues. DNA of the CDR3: TGTGTCCCCGGGACAGGGGGCGAATCTTCTGGAAACACCATATATTTT. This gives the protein CVPGTGGESSGNTIYF.

For the CDR3, the DNA is TGTGCCATCCGGACGCAGGGGGTTATTTTGGACACTGAAGCTTTCTTT. Translated: CAIRTQGVILDTEAFF. The rearrangement joins TRBV10-3 to TRBJ1-1, with TRBD1 identical over 7 bases. Germline V gene sequence: CDR1 ENHRY, CDR2 SYGVKD. CDR3 length: 16 amino acids. V gave up 8 bases and J gave up 3 bases; unmatched junction bases: 15.

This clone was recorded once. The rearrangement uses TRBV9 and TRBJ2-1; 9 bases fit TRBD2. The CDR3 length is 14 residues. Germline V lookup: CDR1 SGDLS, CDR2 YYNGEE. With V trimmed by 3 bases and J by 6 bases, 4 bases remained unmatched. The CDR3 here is CASSAGTSINEQFF. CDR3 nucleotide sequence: TGTGCCAGCAGCGCCGGGACTAGCATCAATGAGCAGTTCTTC.